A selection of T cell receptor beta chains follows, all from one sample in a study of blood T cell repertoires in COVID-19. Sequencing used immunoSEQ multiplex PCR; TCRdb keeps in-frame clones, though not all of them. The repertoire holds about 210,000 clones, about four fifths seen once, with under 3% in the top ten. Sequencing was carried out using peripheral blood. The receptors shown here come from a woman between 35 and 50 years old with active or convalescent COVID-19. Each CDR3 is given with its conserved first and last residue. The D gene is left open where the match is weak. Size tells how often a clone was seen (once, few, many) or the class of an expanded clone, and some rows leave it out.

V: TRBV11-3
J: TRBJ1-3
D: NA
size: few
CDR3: CASSLSWERGNTIYF

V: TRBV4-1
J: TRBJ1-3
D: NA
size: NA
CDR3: CASSEGGLRGNTIYF

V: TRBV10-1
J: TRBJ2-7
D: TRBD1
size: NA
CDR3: CASSDGTGVTYEQYF

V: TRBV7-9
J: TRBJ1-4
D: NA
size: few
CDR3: CASSLIQEKLFF

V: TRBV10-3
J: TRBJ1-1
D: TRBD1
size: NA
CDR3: CAISGTGEGTEAFF

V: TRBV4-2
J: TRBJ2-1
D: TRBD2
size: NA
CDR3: CASSQDRLAGGRRNEQFF

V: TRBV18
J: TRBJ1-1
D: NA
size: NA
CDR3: CASSRQVGDTEAFF

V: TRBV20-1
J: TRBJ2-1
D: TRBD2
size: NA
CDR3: CSASTSGNEQFF

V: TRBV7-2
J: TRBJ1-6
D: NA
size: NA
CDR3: CASSRTSSPLHF

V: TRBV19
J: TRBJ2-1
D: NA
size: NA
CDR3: CASSRGAGYNEQFF

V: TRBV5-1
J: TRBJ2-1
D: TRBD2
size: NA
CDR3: CASSLVGLAGGSSYNEQFF

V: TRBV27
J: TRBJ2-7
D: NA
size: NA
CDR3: CASSRGYEQYF

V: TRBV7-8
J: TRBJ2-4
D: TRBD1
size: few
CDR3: CASSYNDRGLSRAKNIQYF

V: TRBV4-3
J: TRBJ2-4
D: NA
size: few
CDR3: CASSQALANIQYF

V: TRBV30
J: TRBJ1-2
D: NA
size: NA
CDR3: CAWSEDSRSGYTF

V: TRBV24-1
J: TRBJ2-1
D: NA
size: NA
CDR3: CATSDFTGYNEQFF

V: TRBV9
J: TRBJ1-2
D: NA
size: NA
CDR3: CASSGNSPSYGYTF

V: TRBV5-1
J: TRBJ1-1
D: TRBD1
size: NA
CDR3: CASGLTGGPTEAFF

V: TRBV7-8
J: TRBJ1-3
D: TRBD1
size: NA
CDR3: CASSLTGSGNTIYF

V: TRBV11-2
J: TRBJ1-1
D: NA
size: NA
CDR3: CASSSYRNTEAFF

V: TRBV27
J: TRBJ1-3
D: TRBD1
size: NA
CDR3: CASSRQGAGNTIYF

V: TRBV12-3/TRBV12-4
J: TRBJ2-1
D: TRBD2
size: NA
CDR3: CARTTSGSNEQFF

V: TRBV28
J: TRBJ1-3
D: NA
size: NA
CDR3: CASSLATGSGNTIYF

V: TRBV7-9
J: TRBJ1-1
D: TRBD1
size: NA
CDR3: CASSLGQGGNTEAFF